These T cell receptor beta chains were read from a single sample in a study of blood T cell repertoires in COVID-19. Generated by immunoSEQ multiplex PCR, the TCRdb table keeps only in-frame clones and is missing some. The sample includes over 130,000 clones, approximately 88% of them seen just once. Sequenced: peripheral blood. All receptors derive from a man aged 55 to 70 with active or convalescent COVID-19. Each CDR3 is given with its conserved first and last residue. D genes are given only for firm matches. Size is omitted from some rows. Given values are once, few, many or a class for expanded clones.

>TRBV2|few|TRBJ2-7|TRBD2
CASSASVREGREQYF
TGTGCCAGCAGTGCCAGCGTGCGGGAGGGCCGCGAGCAGTACTTC
>TRBV19|-|TRBJ2-7|-
CASSIGQWAGYEQYF
TGTGCCAGTAGTATAGGACAGTGGGCAGGCTACGAGCAGTACTTC
>TRBV7-9|-|TRBJ2-1|TRBD2
CASSLFPSGSSYNEQFF
TGTGCCAGCAGCTTATTCCCTAGCGGGAGCTCCTACAATGAGCAGTTCTTC
>TRBV5-1|-|TRBJ1-3|-
CASSLGPSGNTIYF
TGCGCCAGCAGCTTGGGTCCCAGTGGAAACACCATATATTTT
>TRBV7-9|-|TRBJ1-4|TRBD1
CASSADRTTNEKLFF
TGTGCCAGCAGCGCGGACAGGACAACTAATGAAAAACTGTTTTTT
>TRBV24-1|-|TRBJ2-3|TRBD2
CATSEPLGGRKDTQYF
TGTGCCACCAGTGAGCCCCTTGGCGGGAGGAAGGATACGCAGTATTTT
>TRBV25-1|-|TRBJ1-4|-
CASSEPRQSSNEKLFF
TGTGCCAGCAGTGAACCCCGACAGTCAAGTAATGAAAAACTGTTTTTT
>TRBV6-1|-|TRBJ2-3|-
CASSARTGPGEGTQYF
TGTGCCAGCAGTGCCCGGACAGGGCCAGGGGAGGGTACGCAGTATTTT
>TRBV7-3|-|TRBJ2-3|TRBD2
CASSGGGPTDTQYF
TGTGCCAGCAGCGGGGGAGGGCCTACAGATACGCAGTATTTT
>TRBV19|few|TRBJ1-6|-
CASTESGSLHF
TGTGCCAGTACCGAAAGCGGGTCCCTCCACTTT
>TRBV6-1|-|TRBJ1-2|TRBD1
CASSERWTGRSGYTF
TGTGCCAGCAGTGAACGTTGGACAGGCAGAAGTGGCTACACCTTC
>TRBV2|-|TRBJ1-5|-
CASSDGTWYQPQHF
TGTGCCAGCAGTGACGGGACATGGTATCAGCCCCAGCATTTT
>TRBV5-8|-|TRBJ2-6|-
CASTYSGANVLTF
TGTGCCAGCACCTACTCTGGGGCCAACGTCCTGACTTTC
>TRBV13|-|TRBJ1-5|-
CASSLPNQPQHF
TGTGCCAGCAGCTTACCTAATCAGCCCCAGCATTTT
>TRBV28|-|TRBJ2-7|-
CASSLQRSSPSYEQYF
TGTGCCAGCAGTTTACAGCGGTCCTCCCCATCCTACGAGCAGTACTTC
>TRBV6-5|-|TRBJ1-1|-
CASSPMGAASTEAFF
TGTGCCAGCAGTCCGATGGGGGCCGCGAGCACTGAAGCTTTCTTT
>TRBV9|-|TRBJ2-6|-
CASGTGPGANVLTF
TGTGCCAGCGGTACAGGGCCCGGGGCCAACGTCCTGACTTTC
>TRBV14|-|TRBJ2-7|TRBD2
CASSRTSGTSFNYEQYF
TGTGCCAGCAGCCGGACTAGCGGGACATCCTTTAACTACGAGCAGTACTTC
>TRBV27|many|TRBJ2-7|-
CASSLKGELVGSYEQYF
TGTGCCAGCAGTTTAAAGGGGGAACTAGTGGGTAGTTACGAGCAGTACTTC
>TRBV6-2/TRBV6-3|-|TRBJ2-5|-
CASSYRGAAQETQYF
TGTGCCAGCAGTTACCGGGGGGCCGCCCAAGAGACCCAGTACTTC
>TRBV11-2|-|TRBJ1-1|-
CASSLKENLNTEAFF
TGTGCCAGCAGCTTAAAGGAGAATTTGAACACTGAAGCTTTCTTT
>TRBV27|few|TRBJ2-7|TRBD1
CASSPGTATFILRENLYF
TGTGCCAGCAGTCCTGGGACAGCCACTTTCATATTACGAGAAAATCTGTACTTC
>TRBV6-6|-|TRBJ2-3|TRBD2
CASSRGTSGTDTQYF
TGTGCCAGCAGCCGGGGTACTAGCGGCACAGATACGCAGTATTTT
>TRBV27|-|TRBJ2-7|TRBD2
CASSLFWTSGSSYEQYF
TGTGCCAGCAGTTTATTTTGGACTAGCGGTTCTTCCTACGAGCAGTACTTC
>TRBV5-1|few|TRBJ2-1|-
CASSLGVRDGSNEQFF
TGCGCCAGCAGCCTAGGGGTGCGGGACGGGTCGAATGAGCAGTTCTTC
>TRBV9|-|TRBJ2-7|-
CASSVEVSGKKTYEQYF
TGTGCCAGCAGCGTAGAGGTCTCGGGGAAAAAGACCTACGAGCAGTACTTC
>TRBV11-2|once|TRBJ2-7|-
CASSLEGHSSYEQYF
TGTGCCAGCAGCTTAGAGGGACACAGCTCCTACGAGCAGTACTTC
>TRBV10-2|-|TRBJ1-4|TRBD1
CASPGQGRRPNEKLFF
TGCGCCAGTCCGGGACAGGGGCGACGTCCAAATGAAAAACTGTTTTTT
>TRBV5-1|few|TRBJ2-5|-
CASSTGGGETQYF
TGCGCCAGCAGTACAGGGGGGGGAGAGACCCAGTACTTC
>TRBV6-2/TRBV6-3|-|TRBJ1-3|TRBD1
CASSRTGTGGNTIYF
TGTGCCAGCAGTCGAACCGGGACAGGAGGCAACACCATATATTTT
>TRBV19|-|TRBJ2-2|-
CASSIQKGRGRAGELFF
TGTGCCAGTAGTATCCAAAAAGGACGGGGGAGAGCCGGGGAGCTGTTTTTT
>TRBV5-1|-|TRBJ2-1|TRBD1
CASSPTGSSYNEQFF
TGCGCCAGCAGCCCGACAGGGAGCTCCTACAATGAGCAGTTCTTC
>TRBV10-3|-|TRBJ2-3|TRBD2
CAISDSGRGTDTQYF
TGTGCCATCAGTGATAGCGGGAGGGGCACAGATACGCAGTATTTT
>TRBV27|-|TRBJ2-3|-
CASTPAGFLVDTQYF
TGTGCCAGCACCCCGGCGGGGTTTCTTGTAGATACGCAGTATTTT
>TRBV7-9|-|TRBJ1-1|TRBD1
CASSPGTGAGAEAFF
TGTGCCAGCAGCCCCGGGACAGGGGCAGGGGCTGAAGCTTTCTTT
>TRBV3-1/TRBV3-2|-|TRBJ1-3|-
CASSQDTGNTIYF
TGTGCCAGCAGCCAAGATACTGGAAACACCATATATTTT
>TRBV10-2|many|TRBJ1-5|-
CASSESIANSNQPQHF
TGCGCCAGCAGTGAGTCGATCGCGAATAGCAATCAGCCCCAGCATTTT
>TRBV5-1|-|TRBJ2-6|-
CASRGSASGANVLTF
TGCGCCAGCAGGGGGAGTGCCTCTGGGGCCAACGTCCTGACTTTC
>TRBV5-4|-|TRBJ2-5|TRBD2
CASSRREGLGRETQYF
TGTGCCAGCAGCAGGCGGGAGGGCCTTGGGAGAGAGACCCAGTACTTC
>TRBV5-1|-|TRBJ1-2|-
CASSLVLNYGYTF
TGCGCCAGCAGCTTGGTTCTTAACTATGGCTACACCTTC
>TRBV27|-|TRBJ2-7|-
CASSFGQGGEQYF
TGTGCCAGCAGTTTTGGGCAGGGTGGCGAGCAGTACTTC
>TRBV7-9|-|TRBJ2-2|TRBD1
CASSPWTGMAVGTGELFF
TGTGCCAGCAGCCCCTGGACAGGGATGGCGGTGGGGACCGGGGAGCTGTTTTTT
>TRBV19|-|TRBJ1-2|TRBD1
CASTPRTPRTGGANYGYTF
TGTGCCAGTACCCCCCGGACGCCTCGGACAGGGGGTGCCAACTATGGCTACACCTTC
>TRBV3-1/TRBV3-2|-|TRBJ2-2|-
CASRNRGIGELFF
TGTGCCAGCAGGAACCGGGGGATCGGGGAGCTGTTTTTT
>TRBV19|-|TRBJ1-5|-
CASSQGRGNQPQHF
TGTGCCAGTAGTCAAGGGAGAGGGAATCAGCCCCAGCATTTT
>TRBV12-2|few|TRBJ2-7|-
CASRRGLADTSPDHYEQYF
TGTGCAAGTCGTCGGGGACTAGCGGATACCTCCCCTGATCACTACGAGCAGTACTTC
>TRBV6-5|-|TRBJ2-1|TRBD1
CASSTGVTEQFF
TGTGCCAGCAGTACAGGGGTGACGGAGCAGTTCTTC